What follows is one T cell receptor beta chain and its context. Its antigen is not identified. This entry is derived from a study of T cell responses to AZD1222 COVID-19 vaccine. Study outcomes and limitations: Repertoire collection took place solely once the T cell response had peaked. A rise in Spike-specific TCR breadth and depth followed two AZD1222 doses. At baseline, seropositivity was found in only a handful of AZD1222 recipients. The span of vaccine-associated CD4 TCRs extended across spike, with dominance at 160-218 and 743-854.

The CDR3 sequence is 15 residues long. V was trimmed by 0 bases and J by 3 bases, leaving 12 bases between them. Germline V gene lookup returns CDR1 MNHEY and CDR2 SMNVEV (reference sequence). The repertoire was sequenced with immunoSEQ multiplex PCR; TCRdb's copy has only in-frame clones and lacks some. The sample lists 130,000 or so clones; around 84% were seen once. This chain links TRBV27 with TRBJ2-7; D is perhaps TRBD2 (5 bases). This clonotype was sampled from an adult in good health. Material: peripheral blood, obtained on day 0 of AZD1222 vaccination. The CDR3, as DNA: TGTGCCAGCAGTTTATCACTAGTAGGTTTCTACGAGCAGTACTTC. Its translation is CASSLSLVGFYEQYF.